This entry features one T cell receptor beta chain sequence. CDR1 and CDR2 (germline): LGHDT, YNNKEL (reference sequence). This CDR3 comprises 15 residues. Between the trimmed V and J ends, which lost 4 bases and 8 bases, there was a span of 20 bases. This sample is part of a study of blood T cell repertoires in COVID-19. Study at large: The cDNA or gDNA used as material had been derived from T cells, B-cell-depleted T cells, or PBMCs.

Source study methods: Reference gene primers were amplified, and this amplification served to estimate nucleated cell counts. The repertoire was sequenced with immunoSEQ multiplex PCR; TCRdb's copy has only in-frame clones and lacks some. V and J calls plus clone size are reproduced from that table; the DNA served to infer D and trimming. The sample records about 68,000 clones, roughly 85% being singletons. This sequence originates from a man aged 50-59 years with acute or convalescent COVID-19. The sequenced material came from peripheral blood. This rearrangement joins TRBV3-1 (or the pseudogene TRBV3-2) to TRBJ1-2, with no clear D. The CDR3 here is CASSPDLEGVRGYTF. CDR3 nucleotide sequence: TGTGCCAGCAGCCCCGACTTGGAGGGAGTCAGAGGCTACACCTTC.